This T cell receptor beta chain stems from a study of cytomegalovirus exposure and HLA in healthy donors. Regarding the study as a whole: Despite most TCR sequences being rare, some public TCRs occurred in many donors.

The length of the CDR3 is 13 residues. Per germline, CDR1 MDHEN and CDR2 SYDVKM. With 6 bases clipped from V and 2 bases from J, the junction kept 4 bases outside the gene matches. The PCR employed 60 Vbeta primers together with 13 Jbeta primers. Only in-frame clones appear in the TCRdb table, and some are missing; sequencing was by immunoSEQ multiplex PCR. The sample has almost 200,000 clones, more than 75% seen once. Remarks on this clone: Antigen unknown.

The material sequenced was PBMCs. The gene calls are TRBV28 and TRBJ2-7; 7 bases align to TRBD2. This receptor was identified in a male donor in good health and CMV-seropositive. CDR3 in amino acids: CASRREGPYEQYF. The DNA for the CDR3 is TGTGCCAGCAGGAGGGAGGGCCCCTACGAGCAGTACTTC.